This T cell receptor beta chain was profiled in a study of CDR3 diversity in severe acne. In TCRdb, the PCR reads were re-called with MiXCR into one record per CDR3 protein. The sample has approximately 97,000 distinct CDR3 sequences; around 56% are singletons. The sample holds a few counts of this clonotype. CDR1 SGHNT and CDR2 YENEEA come from the germline V gene. The CDR3 runs to 16 residues. With 5 bases removed from V and 3 bases from J, the gap between germline ends came to 16 bases. The rearrangement links TRBV11-3 to TRBJ2-2; TRBD1 might be the D (7 bases). The receptor comes from a male donor with acne. The sequenced sample consisted of blood. The CDR3 reads CASSRGTASYTGELFF. The CDR3 bases are TGTGCCAGCAGCCGGGGGACAGCGTCGTACACCGGGGAGCTGTTTTTT. The entire variable domain, with the rest obtained from reference TRBV11-3 and TRBJ2-2, is as follows: EAGVVQSPRYKIIEKKQPVAFWCNPISGHNTLYWYLQNLGQGPELLIRYENEEAVDDSQLPKDRFSAERLKGVDSTLKIQPAELGDSAVYLCASSRGTASYTGELFFGEGSRLTVL.